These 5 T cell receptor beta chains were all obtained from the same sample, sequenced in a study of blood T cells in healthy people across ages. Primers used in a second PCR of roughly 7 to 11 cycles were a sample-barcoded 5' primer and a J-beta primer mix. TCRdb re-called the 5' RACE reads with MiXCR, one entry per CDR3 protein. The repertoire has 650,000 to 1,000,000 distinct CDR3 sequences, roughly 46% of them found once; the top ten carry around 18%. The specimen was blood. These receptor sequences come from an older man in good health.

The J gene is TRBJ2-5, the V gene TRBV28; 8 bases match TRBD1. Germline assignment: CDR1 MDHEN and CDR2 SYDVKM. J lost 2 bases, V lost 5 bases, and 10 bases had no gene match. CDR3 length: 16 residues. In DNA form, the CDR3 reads TGTGCCAGCAGTCACAAACAGGGGGATATGCAAGAGACCCAGTACTTC. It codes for CASSHKQGDMQETQYF.

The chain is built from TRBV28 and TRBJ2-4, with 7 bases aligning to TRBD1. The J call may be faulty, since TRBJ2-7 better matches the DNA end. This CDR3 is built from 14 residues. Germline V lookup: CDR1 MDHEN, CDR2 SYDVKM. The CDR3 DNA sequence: TGTGCCAGCAGCCACTCGGACAGGACCTACGAGCAGTACTTC. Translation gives CASSHSDRTYEQYF.

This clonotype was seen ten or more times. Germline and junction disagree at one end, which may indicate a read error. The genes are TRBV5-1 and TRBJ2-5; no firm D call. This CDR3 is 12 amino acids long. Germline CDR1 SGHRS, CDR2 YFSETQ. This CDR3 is CASSLAGETQYF. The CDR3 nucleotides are TGTGCCAGCAGTTTAGCTGGAGAGACCCAGTACTTC.

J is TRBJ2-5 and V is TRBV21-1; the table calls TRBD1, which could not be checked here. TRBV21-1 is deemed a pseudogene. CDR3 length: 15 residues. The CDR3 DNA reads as TGTGCCAGCAGCCAACGGACAGGGTTAGCAGAGACCCAGTACTTC. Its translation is CASSQRTGLAETQYF.

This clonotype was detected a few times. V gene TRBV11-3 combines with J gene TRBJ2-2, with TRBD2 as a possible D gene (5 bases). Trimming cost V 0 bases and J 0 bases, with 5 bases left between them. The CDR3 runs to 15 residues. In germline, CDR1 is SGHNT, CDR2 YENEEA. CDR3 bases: TGTGCCAGCAGCTTAGACGGGGCGAACACCGGGGAGCTGTTTTTT. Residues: CASSLDGANTGELFF. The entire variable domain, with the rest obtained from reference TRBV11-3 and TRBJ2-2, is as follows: EAGVVQSPRYKIIEKKQPVAFWCNPISGHNTLYWYLQNLGQGPELLIRYENEEAVDDSQLPKDRFSAERLKGVDSTLKIQPAELGDSAVYLCASSLDGANTGELFFGEGSRLTVL.